Shown below are 16 T cell receptor beta chains from a single sample sequenced in a study of neurological immune-mediated disorders. As to time point: longitudinal time-point 2. TCRdb reprocessed the 5' RACE reads via MiXCR and lists one record per CDR3 protein. Of about 80,000 distinct CDR3 sequences listed, nearly 6% were seen once; the top ten hold 7.9%. The material sequenced was PBMCs. These receptors all stem from a woman in her fifties or sixties with multiple sclerosis.

Ten or more counts support this clonotype. This chain links TRBV6-1 with TRBJ1-1, with a tentative D call TRBD1 (6 bases). The CDR3 has 16 amino acids. Trimming left V 6 bases short and J 9 bases short, with 26 bases between. CDR1 is MNHNS, CDR2 SASEGT, per germline. CDR3 nucleotides: TGTGCCAGCAGGAACGGCCTGGCGTTCAGGGGTGATCAAGCTTTCTTT. It is translated as CASRNGLAFRGDQAFF.

This clonotype was detected ten times or more. The chain has TRBV6-5 and TRBJ1-5, with D possibly being TRBD1 (5 bases). Trimming pared 4 bases from V and 4 bases from J, leaving 8 bases between. CDR3 length: 13 residues. In germline, CDR1 is MNHEY, CDR2 SVGAGI. As DNA, the CDR3 is TGTGCCAGCAGTTCGTCAGGGAATCAGCCCCAGCATTTT. Translation gives CASSSSGNQPQHF.

This clonotype appeared many times. This chain connects TRBV5-5 to TRBJ2-3, with a weak D call TRBD1 (6 bases). Germline V gene data show CDR1 as SGHKS and CDR2 as YYEKEE (reference sequence). The CDR3 spans 18 residues. V was clipped by 1 base and J by 2 bases, with 20 bases between them. CDR3 sequence: CASSLRRGRTGSTDTQYF. CDR3 in DNA: TGTGCCAGCAGCTTGCGCAGGGGACGAACAGGATCCACAGATACGCAGTATTTT.

This clonotype has a count of ten or more. This chain joins TRBV5-6 and TRBJ2-1, with D hard to call. V lost 1 base and J lost 3, with 17 bases in between. Germline values: CDR1 SGHDT, CDR2 YYEEEE. The CDR3 loop spans 17 amino acids. The CDR3 DNA reads as TGTGCCAGCAGCTTGCGGCCGACCCTGGCGTACTACAATGAGCAGTTCTTC. This translates into CASSLRPTLAYYNEQFF.

At least ten counts were recorded for this clonotype. This chain joins TRBV19 and TRBJ1-2; the match to TRBD1 covers 10 bases. J gave up 3 bases and V 5 bases, and 3 bases lay outside the gene matches. CDR1 and CDR2 (germline): LNHDA, SQIVND (reference sequence). The CDR3 is made up of 14 amino acids. CDR3 loop: CASSWGTGDYGYTF. The CDR3 DNA is TGTGCCAGTAGTTGGGGGACAGGGGACTATGGCTACACCTTC.

Only a few counts were recorded for this clonotype. This chain joins TRBV20-1 and TRBJ2-7, with 8 bases aligning to TRBD1. Per the germline V gene, CDR1 is DFQATT and CDR2 is SNEGSKA (reference sequence). The CDR3 is 14 residues long. V lost 2 bases to trimming and J lost 3 bases; unmatched junction nucleotides: 6. The CDR3 loop is CSARSGQGDYEQYF. The CDR3, as DNA: TGCAGTGCTAGATCCGGACAGGGAGACTACGAGCAGTACTTC.

This clonotype was found many times. The V gene is TRBV5-1, the J gene TRBJ2-7, with a weak D call TRBD2 (6 bases). The CDR3 spans 14 residues. The germline V and J ends were trimmed by 4 bases and 2 bases, with 13 bases remaining between them. From germline, CDR1 is SGHRS and CDR2 YFSETQ. CDR3 bases: TGCGCCAGCAGCCCAAGGGGACTCCCCTACGAGCAGTACTTC. Translated, it gives CASSPRGLPYEQYF. The whole variable domain, remainder taken from reference TRBV5-1 and TRBJ2-7, is KAGVTQTPRYLIKTRGQQVTLSCSPISGHRSVSWYQQTPGQGLQFLFEYFSETQRNKGNFPGRFSGRQFSNSRSEMNVSTLELGDSALYLCASSPRGLPYEQYFGPGTRLTVT.

There are many counts of this clonotype. The V gene is TRBV5-1, the J gene TRBJ2-1; D may be TRBD2 (6 bases). V shed 0 bases and J shed 2 bases, with 9 bases lying between them. Germline-derived CDR1 and CDR2 are SGHRS and YFSETQ. This CDR3 is built from 15 residues. This CDR3 reads CASSLVGGAYNEQFF. The CDR3 DNA is TGCGCCAGCAGCTTGGTTGGAGGGGCCTACAATGAGCAGTTCTTC.

This clonotype was recorded at least ten times. V usage is TRBV12-3 or TRBV12-4 and J usage is TRBJ1-4, with D perhaps matching TRBD1 (5 bases). This CDR3 is built from 15 residues. Trimming stripped 3 bases from V and 8 bases from J, with 16 bases between. The CDR3 coding sequence is TGTGCCAGCAGTTTTCTCGGCAGGGTCGGGGAAAAACTGTTTTTT. It codes for CASSFLGRVGEKLFF.

This clonotype was seen more than once but under ten times. The chain recombines TRBV7-9 with TRBJ1-1, with D unclear. Germline V gene data show CDR1 as SEHNR and CDR2 as FQNEAQ (reference sequence). The V end lost 3 bases, the J end lost 1 base, and 12 bases lay between the germline ends. This CDR3 contains 15 residues. CDR3: CASSFSSPANTEAFF. In DNA, the CDR3 is TGTGCCAGCAGCTTTTCTTCCCCGGCGAACACTGAAGCTTTCTTT.

This clonotype was seen at least ten times. This rearrangement joins TRBV7-2 to TRBJ1-1; 8 nucleotides line up with TRBD1. CDR3 size: 14 residues. V lost 7 bases, J lost 0 bases, and 4 bases stayed unmatched. Germline-derived CDR1 and CDR2 are SGHTA and FQGNSA. The CDR3 is CASNSDRVNTEAFF. The CDR3 nucleotides read TGTGCCAGCAACTCGGACAGGGTGAACACTGAAGCTTTCTTT. The complete variable domain, with remaining parts taken from reference TRBV7-2 and TRBJ1-1, reads GAGVSQSPSNKVTEKGKDVELRCDPISGHTALYWYRQSLGQGLEFLIYFQGNSAPDKSGLPSDRFSAERTGGSVSTLTIQRTQQEDSAVYLCASNSDRVNTEAFFGQGTRLTVV.

This clonotype came up many times. V gene TRBV5-1 combines with J gene TRBJ1-1; maybe TRBD1 (6 bases). Germline CDR1 SGHRS, CDR2 YFSETQ. V shed 4 bases and J shed 4 bases, with 14 bases lying between them. The CDR3 is 14 residues long. In DNA form, the CDR3 reads TGCGCCAGCAGCCCCACCGGACAGTCCACTGAAGCTTTCTTT. As protein: CASSPTGQSTEAFF.

This clonotype was recorded many times. J is TRBJ2-7 and V is TRBV5-1, with 9 positions matching TRBD2. Germline V lookup: CDR1 SGHRS, CDR2 YFSETQ. The V segment lost 4 bases and the J segment 0 bases; nucleotides outside the gene matches: 5. The CDR3 is 15 residues long. Here the CDR3 reads CASSSSSGASYEQYF. CDR3 DNA sequence: TGCGCCAGCAGCAGCTCTAGCGGGGCCTCCTACGAGCAGTACTTC.

The chain recombines TRBV7-9 with TRBJ2-1, with TRBD2 matching over 14 bases. CDR1 SEHNR and CDR2 FQNEAQ come from the germline V gene (reference sequence). There are 15 residues in the CDR3. Losses at the gene ends were 5 bases for V and 4 bases for J; bases not matched to a gene: 1. The CDR3 DNA reads TGTGCCAGCAGCCGGACTAGCGGGGGGTACAATGAGCAGTTCTTC. The encoded protein is CASSRTSGGYNEQFF.

This clonotype has just a few counts. This sequence joins TRBV7-9 and TRBJ2-1, with D perhaps matching TRBD1 or TRBD2 (6 bases each). Germline-derived CDR1 and CDR2 are SEHNR and FQNEAQ (reference sequence). CDR3 length equals 15 residues. The germline V and J ends were trimmed by 1 base and 4 bases, with 11 bases remaining between them. The CDR3 region is CASSLEGGRYNEQFF. CDR3 nucleotide sequence: TGTGCCAGCAGCTTAGAGGGGGGCAGATACAATGAGCAGTTCTTC. The full variable domain, its missing parts supplied by reference TRBV7-9 and TRBJ2-1, is DTGVSQNPRHKITKRGQNVTFRCDPISEHNRLYWYRQTLGQGPEFLTYFQNEAQLEKSRLLSDRFSAERPKGSFSTLEIQRTEQGDSAMYLCASSLEGGRYNEQFFGPGTRLTVL.

In this sample, this clonotype turned up many times. V and J are TRBV6-6 and TRBJ1-3, with D perhaps TRBD1 (5 bases). CDR1 and CDR2 from the germline V gene are MNHNY and SVGAGI (reference sequence). The ends were cut back, 6 bases at V and 0 bases at J, with 15 bases in the middle. The CDR3 has 16 residues. This chain's CDR3 is CASSQLSGSSGNTIYF. The CDR3 DNA reads as TGTGCCAGCAGCCAACTTTCAGGGAGCTCTGGAAACACCATATATTTT.